The clone carrying this TCR beta chain was seen more than once but under ten times. Its antigen is still unknown. Germline CDR1 SGHDT, CDR2 YYEEEE. V shed 4 bases and J shed 4 bases, with 27 bases lying between them. The CDR3 is made up of 18 amino acids. This entry belongs to a study of CD8+ T cells in alopecia areata. Notes on the study in general: The presence of one nonresponder keeps the tie between baseline CD8+ expansion and response uncertain.

The sequencing template was cDNA reverse transcribed from extracted RNA. The data were produced by immunoSEQ multiplex PCR, yet TCRdb's version contains in-frame clones alone and is incomplete. Here the sample spans 110,000 or so clones, around three fifths being singletons. As to treatment: oral pan-JAK inhibitor, 5-10 mg twice daily. This chain uses TRBV5-6 with TRBJ2-7; D perhaps matches TRBD1 (6 bases). The specimen comprised CD4+ T cells sorted from blood, sampled at week 24, from a patient treated with tofacitinib. This TCR derives from a human donor with alopecia areata. Here the CDR3 DNA reads TGTGCCAGCAGCCTAGAAACAGGGAACGCTCCTTTATCGTACGAGCAGTACTTC. It codes for CASSLETGNAPLSYEQYF. The entire variable domain, with the rest obtained from reference TRBV5-6 and TRBJ2-7, is as follows: DAGVTQSPTHLIKTRGQQVTLRCSPKSGHDTVSWYQQALGQGPQFIFQYYEEEERQRGNFPDRFSGHQFPNYSSELNVNALLLGDSALYLCASSLETGNAPLSYEQYFGPGTRLTVT.